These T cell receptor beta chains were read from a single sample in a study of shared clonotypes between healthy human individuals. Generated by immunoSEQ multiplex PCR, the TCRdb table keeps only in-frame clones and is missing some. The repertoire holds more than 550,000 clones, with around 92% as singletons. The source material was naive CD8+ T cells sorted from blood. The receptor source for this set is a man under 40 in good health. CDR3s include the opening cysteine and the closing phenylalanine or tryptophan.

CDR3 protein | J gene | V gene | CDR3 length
CASSLAVGMGSFETQYF | TRBJ2-5 | TRBV11-2 | 17
CASSPGTSERETQYF | TRBJ2-5 | TRBV7-8 | 15
CASSYNRALYGYTF | TRBJ1-2 | TRBV27 | 14
CASSSRQGAWDTQYF | TRBJ2-3 | TRBV9 | 15
CASSDRTVGSGNTIYF | TRBJ1-3 | TRBV11-2 | 16
CASSPGPGTPNEKLFF | TRBJ1-4 | TRBV2 | 16
CASLSLYNEQFF | TRBJ2-1 | TRBV2 | 12
CASSLAATYEQYF | TRBJ2-7 | TRBV5-6 | 13
CASSAEGFWNTGELFF | TRBJ2-2 | TRBV4-1 | 16
CASSEITNTEAFF | TRBJ1-1 | TRBV6-1 | 13
CSVRTGLSYEQYF | TRBJ2-7 | TRBV29-1 | 13
CASSLFHLPDTQYF | TRBJ2-3 | TRBV7-3 | 14
CASSLSGSSYNEQFF | TRBJ2-1 | TRBV27 | 15
CASHGDRGTYEQYF | TRBJ2-7 | TRBV28 | 14
CASSPDEGPYTGELFF | TRBJ2-2 | TRBV18 | 16
CASSFEDLAGGGNEQFF | TRBJ2-1 | TRBV14 | 17
CASSLREGRETQYF | TRBJ2-5 | TRBV5-1 | 14
CASSWGPVVSGDTQYF | TRBJ2-3 | TRBV5-4 | 16
CASSLLVAGGFNEQFF | TRBJ2-1 | TRBV14 | 16
CASSLGEGNTEAFF | TRBJ1-1 | TRBV5-1 | 14
CASSLLADSYYEQYF | TRBJ2-7 | TRBV4-1 | 15
CASSYYKTGPQFF | TRBJ2-1 | TRBV5-4 | 13
CSVREFPGELFF | TRBJ2-2 | TRBV29-1 | 12
CATAFEGWDTEAFF | TRBJ1-1 | TRBV19 | 14
CASSPGLAGYEQYF | TRBJ2-7 | TRBV19 | 14
CATSRGTGTGDREQYF | TRBJ2-7 | TRBV15 | 16
CSVGGMLAGGQDTGELFF | TRBJ2-2 | TRBV29-1 | 18
CASSRGTGAGASSYNEQFF | TRBJ2-1 | TRBV28 | 19
CASSPRIDTNTEAFF | TRBJ1-1 | TRBV5-1 | 15
CASSLSKTGTAKGPFYEQYF | TRBJ2-7 | TRBV27 | 20
CASRKPNGAGRADTQYF | TRBJ2-3 | TRBV11-2 | 17
CASSHGEGGRDYEQYF | TRBJ2-7 | TRBV4-3 | 16
CASSFRGAGRYNEQFF | TRBJ2-1 | TRBV27 | 16
CASSLGGSLDGYTF | TRBJ1-2 | TRBV5-4 | 14
CASTPGLGSYNEQFF | TRBJ2-1 | TRBV4-1 | 15
CASRASGTGSFEQYF | TRBJ2-7 | TRBV28 | 15
CASSPVGTYASYEQYF | TRBJ2-7 | TRBV11-2 | 16
CASSDPRTTYEQYF | TRBJ2-7 | TRBV25-1 | 14
CSVESDRDRGYNEQFF | TRBJ2-1 | TRBV29-1 | 16
CASSLGGSNQPQHF | TRBJ1-5 | TRBV5-5 | 14
CASSDEGWNTEAFF | TRBJ1-1 | TRBV2 | 14
CASSPQQGNEQFF | TRBJ2-1 | TRBV11-2 | 13
CASSLLSPQETQYF | TRBJ2-5 | TRBV7-9 | 14
CASSLTGYNEQFF | TRBJ2-1 | TRBV27 | 13
CASSEDLTNEKLFF | TRBJ1-4 | TRBV7-6 | 14
CASSLGYRGASGSEATGELFF | TRBJ2-2 | TRBV7-6 | 21
CASTGTTASLTSYNEQFF | TRBJ2-1 | TRBV9 | 18
CASSEETVYEQYF | TRBJ2-7 | TRBV13 | 13
CASSFKLSNTEAFF | TRBJ1-1 | TRBV28 | 14
CASSLDRSPYEQYF | TRBJ2-7 | TRBV7-6 | 14
CASSREGPSGIEQFF | TRBJ2-1 | TRBV6-6 | 15
CASSFTPRGATDTQYF | TRBJ2-3 | TRBV7-2 | 16